Listed here are 26 T cell receptor beta chains from one sample, sequenced in a study of CD8+CD57+ T cells in acquired aplastic anemia. Flow cytometry had shown expanded CD8+CD57+ cells in the patients chosen for sequencing. TCR beta VDJ combinations and CDR3 sequences were profiled from genomic DNA. TCRdb ran MiXCR on the reads and lists one entry per CDR3 protein. Here the sample spans around 430,000 distinct CDR3 sequences, about a third being singletons. Sequenced material: sorted CD4+, CD8+, or CD8+CD57+ T cells (not recorded which) from PBMCs. These receptors were collected from a human donor with aplastic anemia.

The chain employs TRBV4-3 and TRBJ2-7, with D possibly being TRBD1 (5 bases). This CDR3 is built from 13 residues. Per germline, CDR1 LGHNA and CDR2 YSLEER. Trimming took off 1 base at V and 3 bases at J, with 7 bases between the two ends. The CDR3 protein is CASSQGGNYEQYF. The CDR3 DNA sequence: TGCGCCAGCAGCCAAGGGGGCAACTACGAGCAGTACTTC.

The chain recombines TRBV28 with TRBJ1-2; the D gene is possibly TRBD1 (6 bases). CDR3 length: 15 residues. Deletions cut 2 bases from V and 5 bases from J, with 15 bases between. Germline CDR1 and CDR2: MDHEN and SYDVKM. The CDR3 sequence: CASSLGFVGGYGYTF. DNA of the CDR3: TGTGCCAGCAGTTTAGGTTTTGTAGGGGGATATGGCTACACCTTC.

The gene calls are TRBV9 and TRBJ2-1; 12 nucleotides line up with TRBD2. This CDR3 is built from 17 residues. Germline V CDR1 and CDR2: SGDLS, YYNGEE. Trimming removed 1 base from V and 8 bases from J; junction bases left unmatched: 10. CDR3 bases: TGTGCCAGCAGCGTACAGACTAGCGGGGGCGCCAGGGATGAGCAGTTCTTC. Amino acids: CASSVQTSGGARDEQFF.

The chain is built from TRBV7-4 and TRBJ2-7, with D hard to call. This CDR3 is 14 amino acids long. The V end lost 3 bases, the J end lost 3 bases, and 12 bases lay between the germline ends. CDR1 and CDR2 (germline): SGHVT, SQSDAQ. The CDR3 here is CASSFTDSGYEQYF. The CDR3 DNA follows: TGTGCCAGCAGCTTCACGGATTCGGGCTACGAGCAGTACTTC.

This clonotype came up a few times. V gene TRBV15 combines with J gene TRBJ1-1; unclear D gene. V was shortened by 0 bases and J by 1 base, with 6 bases between the two germline ends. CDR1 is LNHNV, CDR2 YYDKDF, per germline (reference sequence). The CDR3 is 14 amino acids. This CDR3 is CATSRDVGNTEAFF. CDR3 DNA sequence: TGTGCCACCAGCAGAGATGTCGGGAACACTGAAGCTTTCTTT.

V gene TRBV9 combines with J gene TRBJ2-2, with 9 bases lining up with TRBD1. CDR3 length equals 15 residues. Germline V gene sequence: CDR1 SGDLS, CDR2 YYNGEE. V lost 3 bases and J lost 4; bases outside the gene matches: 4. CDR3: CASSAGTGFTGELFF. In DNA form, the CDR3 reads TGTGCCAGCAGCGCCGGGACAGGGTTCACCGGGGAGCTGTTTTTT.

In its sample, this clonotype was seen a few times. The genes are TRBV11-1 and TRBJ2-1; 15 positions match TRBD2. CDR1 and CDR2 from the germline V gene are SGHAT and FQDESV (reference sequence). J lost 1 base, V lost 4 bases, and 5 bases had no gene match. The CDR3 totals 18 residues. CDR3 residues: CASSSPGTSGGSYNEQFF. CDR3 nucleotide sequence: TGTGCCAGCAGCTCCCCCGGGACTAGCGGGGGGTCCTACAATGAGCAGTTCTTC.

Regarding this clonotype: This sequence may be a read error, since a much larger clone differs from it by one base. This chain uses TRBV7-3 with TRBJ2-5; perhaps D is TRBD1 or TRBD2 (5 bases each). The V end was cut by 2 bases, the J end by 4 bases, with 11 bases between. This CDR3 has 14 residues. Germline assignment: CDR1 SGHTA and CDR2 FQGTGA. This chain's CDR3 is CASSLGSGTETQYF. The CDR3 DNA reads as TGTGCCAGCAGCTTAGGATCCGGGACAGAGACCCAGTACTTC.

This clonotype occurred many times. The chain links TRBV9 to TRBJ1-2; D remains ambiguous. The germline V gene has CDR1 SGDLS and CDR2 YYNGEE. The CDR3 is 14 amino acids. Trimming removed 4 bases from V and 2 bases from J, with 12 bases in between. The CDR3 here is CASSPDPQNYGYTF. In nucleotides, the CDR3 is TGTGCCAGCAGCCCCGACCCCCAGAACTATGGCTACACCTTC.

There are many counts of this clonotype. The rearrangement links TRBV5-1 to TRBJ1-3; unclear D gene. Germline assignment: CDR1 SGHRS and CDR2 YFSETQ. This CDR3 is built from 14 residues. V was pared by 1 base and J by 0 bases, with 5 bases between. The CDR3 reads CASSLWDSGNTIYF. The CDR3 DNA reads TGCGCCAGCAGCTTGTGGGACTCTGGAAACACCATATATTTT.

This clonotype appeared many times. The genes are TRBV2 and TRBJ1-5; D possibly corresponds to TRBD1 (5 bases). The germline CDR1 and CDR2 sequences are SNHLY and FYNNEI. Trimming pared 6 bases from V and 0 bases from J, leaving 12 bases between. This CDR3 spans 15 amino acids. This CDR3 is CASRERGYSNQPQHF. CDR3 DNA: TGTGCCAGCAGGGAGAGGGGTTATAGCAATCAGCCCCAGCATTTT. Full variable domain (missing parts from reference TRBV2 and TRBJ1-5): EPEVTQTPSHQVTQMGQEVILRCVPISNHLYFYWYRQILGQKVEFLVSFYNNEISEKSEIFDDQFSVERPDGSNFTLKIRSTKLEDSAMYFCASRERGYSNQPQHFGDGTRLSIL.

This clonotype has a count of ten or more. This chain joins TRBV2 and TRBJ1-1; no clear D gene. Trimming removed 7 bases at V and 0 bases at J, with 15 bases between. The CDR3 has 15 residues. CDR1 is SNHLY, CDR2 FYNNEI, per germline. The chain's CDR3 is CASKVAGIMNTEAFF. The DNA for the CDR3 is TGTGCCAGCAAGGTGGCAGGAATTATGAACACTGAAGCTTTCTTT.

Many counts were recorded for this clonotype. DNA of the CDR3: TGTGCCAGTAGTCTTACTAGGGTAGAAGAGACCCAGTACTTC. It yields the protein CASSLTRVEETQYF. V gene TRBV19 combines with J gene TRBJ2-5; perhaps TRBD2 as D (5 bases). This CDR3 contains 14 residues. V lost 5 bases, J lost 3 bases, and 13 bases lay in between. Germline V gives CDR1 LNHDA, CDR2 SQIVND (reference sequence).

This clonotype was counted many times. The chain uses TRBV7-8 and TRBJ1-1, with D possibly being TRBD1 (5 bases). The CDR3 runs 13 residues. Germline V gives CDR1 SGHVS, CDR2 FQNEAQ. The V and J ends lost 3 bases and 6 bases respectively, with 11 bases between them. The CDR3 sequence: CASSFQGRPEAFF. The CDR3 DNA is TGTGCCAGCAGCTTTCAGGGCAGGCCTGAAGCTTTCTTT.

A word on this clonotype: A read error is possible here, since a much larger clone lies one base away. The rearrangement joins TRBV19 to TRBJ2-5; D is perhaps TRBD2 (5 bases). The CDR3 covers 13 residues. Germline CDR1 and CDR2: LNHDA and SQIVND (reference sequence). This chain's CDR3 is CASSIVMEEIQYF. CDR3 DNA: TGTGCCAGTAGTATAGTGATGGAGGAGATCCAGTACTTC.

This chain uses TRBV30 with TRBJ1-5; unclear D gene. In germline, CDR1 is GTSNPN, CDR2 SVGIG (reference sequence). V was shortened by 2 bases and J by 3 bases, with 8 bases between the two germline ends. The CDR3 has 13 residues. The CDR3 region is CAWSKQYNQPQHF. The CDR3 region has the DNA TGTGCCTGGAGTAAACAGTACAATCAGCCCCAGCATTTT.

This clonotype has only a few counts. This may stem from a read error, because a much larger clone lies one nucleotide away. The rearrangement links TRBV20-1 to TRBJ1-1; D is ambiguous. The CDR3 contains 14 residues. Germline loops: CDR1 DFQATT, CDR2 SNEGSKA (reference sequence). The V and J ends lost 3 bases and 4 bases respectively, with 15 bases between them. CDR3 amino acids: CSARASTWSTEAFF. The CDR3 DNA reads as TGCAGTGCTAGGGCATCCACGTGGTCCACTGAAGCTTTCTTT.

This clonotype was observed a few times. This may be a read error: a much more frequent sequence differs by one nucleotide. The V and J genes are TRBV7-9 and TRBJ1-2; D unresolved. CDR1 and CDR2 from the germline V gene are SEHNR and FQNEAQ (reference sequence). This CDR3 is 15 amino acids long. Trimming left V 5 bases short and J 1 base short, with 14 bases between. CDR3 amino acids: CASSPSTLVNYGYTF. The CDR3 DNA follows: TGTGCCAGCAGCCCTAGCACTCTCGTTAACTATGGCTACACCTTC.

This clonotype was detected a few times. One end of the junction is discordant with germline, which a read error may explain. This chain connects TRBV7-7 to TRBJ2-5; tentatively, D is TRBD2 (5 bases). This CDR3 contains 15 residues. The germline V gene encodes CDR1 SSHAT and CDR2 FNYEAQ (reference sequence). The CDR3: CASSLARTGQETQYF. Here the CDR3 DNA reads TGTGCTAGCAGCTTAGCCAGAACGGGACAAGAGACCCAGTACTTC.

The table lists this clonotype with many counts. The chain has TRBV24-1 and TRBJ2-7; 7 nucleotides agree with TRBD1. CDR3 length: 17 residues. Germline loops: CDR1 KGHDR, CDR2 SFDVKD. V shed 2 bases, J shed 5 bases, and the junction held 14 bases outside the gene matches. The CDR3 sequence: CATSDSEQGPPRNEQYF. In DNA form, the CDR3 reads TGTGCCACCAGTGATTCCGAACAGGGGCCTCCCCGCAACGAGCAGTACTTC.

V is TRBV29-1 and J is TRBJ1-1; 8 bases align to TRBD1. Germline CDR1 is SQVTM and CDR2 is ANQGSEA. The CDR3 sequence is 17 residues long. The V and J ends lost 6 bases and 4 bases, in that order; junction bases with no gene match: 19. The CDR3 sequence is CSVLGQVGQDSITEAFF. The DNA of the CDR3 is TGCAGCGTCCTGGGACAGGTGGGGCAGGACAGCATCACTGAAGCTTTCTTT.

Only one count was recorded for this clonotype. A much larger clonotype is one base distant, so this may be a read error. V and J are TRBV10-3 and TRBJ2-7, with 7 bases identical to TRBD2. The J segment lost 6 bases and the V segment lost 10 bases, leaving 12 bases of the junction unmatched. The CDR3 sequence is 13 residues long. Per germline, CDR1 ENHRY and CDR2 SYGVKD. In DNA, the CDR3 is TGTGCCAGTAAGGGAGGGGTGGCCTGCGAGCAGTACTTC. Protein product: CASKGGVACEQYF.

Many counts were recorded for this clonotype. The chain has TRBV14 and TRBJ1-1; D gene ambiguous. V was cut by 6 bases and J by 2 bases, with 4 bases left in between. CDR3 length: 11 amino acids. From germline, CDR1 is SGHDN and CDR2 FVKESK. The chain's CDR3 is CASRRNTEAFF. The CDR3 DNA reads as TGTGCCAGCAGGCGTAACACTGAAGCTTTCTTT.

The chain carries TRBV11-2 and TRBJ1-1; TRBD1 matches 7 bases. This CDR3 spans 15 amino acids. The germline gives CDR1 SGHAT, CDR2 FQNNGV. Trimming at V came to 5 bases and at J to 1 base, leaving 7 bases not matched to a gene. For the CDR3, the DNA is TGTGCCAGCAGCGAATACAGGGGCCGGAACACTGAAGCTTTCTTT. The encoded protein is CASSEYRGRNTEAFF.

This clonotype showed up many times. V gene TRBV24-1 combines with J gene TRBJ2-6, with D tentatively TRBD1 or TRBD2 (5 bases each). CDR3 length equals 18 residues. The V and J ends lost 2 bases and 0 bases respectively, with 13 bases between them. CDR1 and CDR2 (germline): KGHDR, SFDVKD. CDR3 in DNA: TGTGCCACCAGTGATTCGGGACGGACCATCTCTGGGGCCAACGTCCTGACTTTC. Translating it yields CATSDSGRTISGANVLTF.

The rearrangement joins TRBV4-2 to TRBJ1-6; possibly TRBD1 for D (6 bases). This CDR3 contains 16 residues. Trimming took off 1 base at V and 6 bases at J, with 13 bases between the two ends. CDR1 and CDR2 from the germline V gene are LGHNA and YNFKEQ. DNA for the CDR3: TGTGCCAGCAGCCAAGCAACGACAGGAGGTAATTCACCCCTCCACTTT. It translates to CASSQATTGGNSPLHF.